This T cell receptor (beta chain) was obtained from a study of tissue T cells after allogeneic stem cell transplantation. V was clipped by 2 bases and J by 5 bases; unmatched bases: 0. The CDR3 runs to 13 residues. Germline V lookup: CDR1 KGHPV, CDR2 FQNQEV (reference sequence). The data were produced by immunoSEQ multiplex PCR, yet TCRdb's version contains in-frame clones alone and is incomplete. Here the sample spans 9,900 or so clones, less than 45% being singletons. Time point meaning: mouse harvest day 7 after allogeneic transplant. Mouse grafts combined 10^7 T-cell-depleted bone marrow cells with 10^6 splenic CD5+ T cells. By sample fraction, this clone is medium-sized. The gene symbols are mouse symbols. Read data end 1 residue before the CDR3 end; the end is taken from the germline J gene.

The sample was skin. This clonotype was sampled from a female BALB/c mouse given C57BL/6 T cells with graft-versus-host disease after an allogeneic hematopoietic cell transplant. This chain uses TRBV26 with TRBJ1-1; 9 bases map to TRBD1. The covered CDR3 bases are TGTGCCAGCAGTCTGGGGACAGGGACAGAAGTCTTC. Encoded protein: CASSLGTGTEVF. In full, the CDR3 is CASSLGTGTEVFF.